Given below is one T cell receptor beta chain in context. This record belongs to a study of shared clonotypes between healthy human individuals. The assay was run at deep level. TCRdb's table, derived via immunoSEQ multiplex PCR, lists solely in-frame clones and lacks some. The sample holds some 2.1 million clones, roughly 95% seen once. The CDR3 spans 14 residues. V was pared by 5 bases and J by 4 bases, with 11 bases between. CDR1 SNHLY and CDR2 FYNNEI come from the germline V gene. Donation came from healthy HIV-negative adults that had no recent acute infections or vaccinations. It was into CD45RA+ naive and CD45RA-negative memory subsets that the CD4+ cells were split.

Sequencing was carried out using naive CD4+ T cells sorted from blood. As for subset: CD45RA+ positively selected. This sequence joins TRBV2 and TRBJ2-2; D is possibly TRBD2 (6 bases). The source is a man younger than 35 in good health. CDR3 sequence: CASSSGRSTGELFF. The CDR3 bases are TGTGCCAGCAGTTCGGGGAGGTCCACCGGGGAGCTGTTTTTT.